This T cell receptor beta chain derives from a study of blood T cell repertoires in COVID-19. The overall study: Whether acute or convalescent, the COVID-19 samples came from the United States, Italy and Spain.

Original handling: The assay estimated nucleated cells by amplifying reference gene primers. Libraries were prepared by immunoSEQ multiplex PCR; TCRdb keeps only in-frame clonotypes and omits some of them. Clone size and V and J calls were adopted from that table, with D and trimming inferred from the DNA. The repertoire holds about 250,000 clones, 85% to 90% seen once, with about 0.8% in the top ten. Germline CDR1 and CDR2: SGHDT and YYEEEE. The CDR3 is 15 residues long. V lost 0 bases to trimming and J lost 4 bases, with 14 bases between them. Sequenced material: peripheral blood. The genes are TRBV5-6 and TRBJ2-7, with D unresolved. This receptor was obtained from a man aged 25-40 years with acute or convalescent COVID-19. The CDR3 protein is CASSLGSTRIYEQYF. DNA of the CDR3: TGTGCCAGCAGCTTGGGGTCTACCAGGATATACGAGCAGTACTTC.